Below are 26 T cell receptor beta chains sequenced from a single sample in a study of blood T cells in healthy people across ages. Using a J-beta primer mix together with a sample-barcoded 5' primer, a second PCR was run for roughly 7 to 11 cycles. TCRdb independently ran MiXCR on the 5' RACE reads; one entry per CDR3 protein. Among over 500,000 distinct CDR3 sequences listed, roughly a quarter were seen once. In addition, the sample was reused for a study of T cells of mothers and their children.

The specimen sequenced was blood. Every receptor here comes from a boy under 10 years old in good health.

The chain couples TRBV12-3 or TRBV12-4 to TRBJ2-4; possibly TRBD1 or TRBD2 for D (5 bases each). Trimming shortened V by 8 bases and J by 8 bases, and 22 bases separated the two germline ends. CDR3 length equals 15 residues. The CDR3 region has the DNA TGTGCCAGCGGGCTCTGGGGACCTTTCACTGACATTCAGTACTTC. Translation: CASGLWGPFTDIQYF.

This clonotype was seen only a few times. The chain carries TRBV7-9 and TRBJ2-7, with TRBD2 matching 15 bases. The DNA matches TRBJ2-1 better at its end, which makes the J call doubtful. The germline gives CDR1 SEHNR, CDR2 FQNEAQ (reference sequence). The CDR3 runs 15 residues. Here the CDR3 DNA reads TGTGCCAGCAGCTCAGGACTAGCGGGGGGGTATGAGCAGTTCTTC. Translation gives CASSSGLAGGYEQFF.

There are a few counts of this clonotype. The CDR3 sequence: CASSPGPLYEQYF. The CDR3 coding sequence is TGTGCCAGCAGCCCGGGACCACTCTACGAGCAGTACTTC. This sequence joins TRBV7-3 and TRBJ2-7; the D call may be TRBD1 or TRBD2 (5 bases each). The V end was cut by 5 bases, the J end by 3 bases, with 11 bases between. The CDR3 is 13 amino acids. Per the germline V gene, CDR1 is SGHTA and CDR2 is FQGTGA.

The V call is TRBV29-1, the J call TRBJ1-2; no clear D. The CDR3 has 13 amino acids. The germline V and J ends were trimmed by 1 base and 4 bases, with 10 bases remaining between them. Germline CDR1 and CDR2: SQVTM and ANQGSEA. The CDR3 DNA is TGCAGCGTTGAAGCGGCGGGTTCCTATGGCTACACCTTC. It is translated as CSVEAAGSYGYTF. The variable domain in full, completed from reference TRBV29-1 and TRBJ1-2, reads SAVISQKPSRDICQRGTSLTIQCQVDSQVTMMFWYRQQPGQSLTLIATANQGSEATYESGFVIDKFPISRPNLTFSTLTVSNMSPEDSSIYLCSVEAAGSYGYTFGSGTRLTVV.

This clonotype occurred a few times. The chain employs TRBV6-5 and TRBJ1-2, with D perhaps matching TRBD1 (5 bases). V was shortened by 2 bases and J by 5 bases, with 12 bases between the two germline ends. The CDR3 loop spans 14 amino acids. The V gene's germline CDR1 is MNHEY and CDR2 SVGAGI. For the CDR3, the DNA is TGTGCCAGCAGTTACAAGGCCGGGGGTTATGGCTACACCTTC. Protein product: CASSYKAGGYGYTF.

This clonotype appeared a few times. This sequence joins TRBV30 and TRBJ2-6, with D perhaps given as TRBD1 or TRBD2 (5 bases each). V was cut by 4 bases and J by 0 bases, with 16 bases left in between. CDR3 length: 17 residues. Germline values: CDR1 GTSNPN, CDR2 SVGIG (reference sequence). Here the CDR3 reads CAWTIRDPRSGANVLTF. For the CDR3, the DNA is TGTGCCTGGACCATCCGGGACCCCCGCTCTGGGGCCAACGTCCTGACTTTC.

This rearrangement joins TRBV24-1 to TRBJ2-7; D is undetermined. Germline V CDR1 and CDR2: KGHDR, SFDVKD. The CDR3 is made up of 16 amino acids. The germline V and J ends were trimmed by 2 bases and 1 base, with 14 bases remaining between them. The CDR3, as DNA: TGTGCCACCAGTGATTGGGCCGGGCCCCTATCCTACGAGCAGTACTTC. Protein product: CATSDWAGPLSYEQYF.

This clonotype was recorded once. The chain joins TRBV7-9 to TRBJ2-1; 8 bases line up with TRBD2. The junction had 8 bases not matched to a gene; V was cut back by 4 bases and J by 6 bases. This CDR3 spans 15 amino acids. CDR1 SEHNR and CDR2 FQNEAQ come from the germline V gene (reference sequence). For the CDR3, the DNA is TGTGCCAGCAGCTCCGGGACTAGATTGGGCAATGAGCAGTTCTTC. Protein sequence: CASSSGTRLGNEQFF.

The V call is TRBV4-3, the J call TRBJ2-5; D call uncertain. The CDR3 contains 13 residues. The ends were cut back, 1 base at V and 9 bases at J, with 12 bases in the middle. Germline CDR1 is LGHNA and CDR2 is YSLEER. CDR3 bases: TGCGCCAGCAGCCAAGGAACAGCCCAGCCCCAGTACTTC. Translating it yields CASSQGTAQPQYF.

This clonotype appeared a few times. This sequence joins TRBV5-4 and TRBJ2-5, with D possibly called TRBD1 or TRBD2 (5 bases each). Trimming took off 4 bases at V and 2 bases at J, with 12 bases between the two ends. The CDR3 extends over 14 amino acids. Germline V gene lookup returns CDR1 SGHNT and CDR2 YYREEE (reference sequence). The CDR3 sequence is CASSRDGTQETQYF. In DNA, the CDR3 is TGTGCCAGCAGCCGAGACGGGACGCAAGAGACCCAGTACTTC. Full variable domain (rest looked up from reference TRBV5-4 and TRBJ2-5): ETGVTQSPTHLIKTRGQQVTLRCSSQSGHNTVSWYQQALGQGPQFIFQYYREEENGRGNFPPRFSGLQFPNYSSELNVNALELDDSALYLCASSRDGTQETQYFGPGTRLLVL.

CDR3 residues: CASSTGTLGGYTF. The CDR3 DNA sequence: TGTGCCAGCAGTACCGGGACTTTAGGGGGCTACACCTTC. The chain joins TRBV6-5 to TRBJ1-2, with D tentatively TRBD1 (5 bases). This CDR3 comprises 13 residues. Trimming removed 5 bases at V and 8 bases at J, with 15 bases between. The germline V gene encodes CDR1 MNHEY and CDR2 SVGAGI.

This clonotype was detected many times. The V gene is TRBV7-9, the J gene TRBJ2-2, with a possible D match to TRBD2 (5 bases). Trimming took off 6 bases at V and 1 base at J, with 12 bases between the two ends. Germline V CDR1 and CDR2: SEHNR, FQNEAQ (reference sequence). The CDR3 has 15 residues. The chain's CDR3 is CASSLDAGNTGELFF. In nucleotides, the CDR3 is TGTGCCAGCAGTCTCGACGCGGGGAACACCGGGGAGCTGTTTTTT.

This clonotype has only a few counts. J is TRBJ1-5 and V is TRBV3-1, with D possibly TRBD1 on 5 matching bases. The CDR3 is made up of 17 amino acids. V was trimmed by 2 bases and J by 0 bases, leaving 14 bases between them. From germline, CDR1 is LGHDT and CDR2 YNNKEL (reference sequence). Written as DNA, the CDR3 is TGTGCCAGCAGCCAAAGCGCCGGGACGGATAGCAATCAGCCCCAGCATTTT. Translated, it gives CASSQSAGTDSNQPQHF.

J is TRBJ1-1 and V is TRBV2; possible D gene TRBD1, 5 bases. The germline CDR1 and CDR2 sequences are SNHLY and FYNNEI. The CDR3 is 14 residues long. The V gene lost 2 bases and the J gene lost 4 bases, with 11 bases spanning the gap. The CDR3, as DNA: TGTGCCAGCAGTGAACTGGGAGGGGCCACTGAAGCTTTCTTT. Translated, it gives CASSELGGATEAFF.

The chain links TRBV12-3 or TRBV12-4 to TRBJ1-6; no clear D. With 6 bases removed from V and 12 bases from J, the gap between germline ends came to 9 bases. The CDR3 covers 11 residues. The CDR3 DNA follows: TGTGCCAGCAGCCTGGAGGGACCCCTCCACTTT. The encoded protein is CASSLEGPLHF.

The rearrangement uses TRBV7-2 and TRBJ2-5, with a weak D call TRBD2 (5 bases). The DNA end is more similar to TRBJ2-1, so the J call may be wrong. There are 15 residues in the CDR3. Germline CDR1 SGHTA, CDR2 FQGNSA. CDR3 DNA: TGTGCCAGCAGCTTGAGAGGGATTGTATACAATGAGCAGTTCTTC. Translation: CASSLRGIVYNEQFF.

The chain employs TRBV2 and TRBJ1-5; D is possibly TRBD1 (6 bases). Germline-derived CDR1 and CDR2 are SNHLY and FYNNEI. The CDR3 has 16 residues. V gave up 2 bases and J gave up 6 bases, with 17 bases separating them. DNA of the CDR3: TGTGCCAGCAGTGAAAGAATCACAGGGAGAGGTCAGCCCCAGCATTTT. Translated, it gives CASSERITGRGQPQHF.

This clonotype was counted ten times or more. This chain connects TRBV7-3 to TRBJ2-7; 9 bases fit TRBD1. The germline CDR1 and CDR2 sequences are SGHTA and FQGTGA. There are 15 residues in the CDR3. The V gene end was trimmed by 5 bases and the J gene end by 5 bases; junction bases not matched to a gene: 10. The CDR3, as DNA: TGTGCCAGCAGCCCGACCGGGACAGGGTTCGACGAGCAGTACTTC. This codes for CASSPTGTGFDEQYF. The full variable domain, its missing parts supplied by reference TRBV7-3 and TRBJ2-7, is GAGVSQTPSNKVTEKGKYVELRCDPISGHTALYWYRQSLGQGPEFLIYFQGTGAADDSGLPNDRFFAVRPEGSVSTLKIQRTERGDSAVYLCASSPTGTGFDEQYFGPGTRLTVT.

The genes are TRBV7-3 and TRBJ2-1; 8 bases fit TRBD2. Germline CDR1 SGHTA, CDR2 FQGTGA. After removal of 3 bases from V and 3 bases from J, the junction contained 4 bases not matched to a gene. This CDR3 has 15 amino acids. CDR3 DNA: TGTGCCAGCAGCTTTAATCGGGGGGGCTACAATGAGCAGTTCTTC. Its protein product is CASSFNRGGYNEQFF.

This sequence joins TRBV7-8 and TRBJ2-1; 9 nucleotides agree with TRBD2. This CDR3 spans 15 amino acids. V was clipped by 5 bases and J by 7 bases; unmatched bases: 9. The germline V gene encodes CDR1 SGHVS and CDR2 FQNEAQ. The CDR3 DNA reads TGTGCCAGCAGCGAGACTAGCGGTCCTCAAAATGAGCAGTTCTTC. Translated: CASSETSGPQNEQFF. The whole variable domain, filled in from reference TRBV7-8 and TRBJ2-1, reads GAGVSQSPRYKVAKRGQDVALRCDPISGHVSLFWYQQALGQGPEFLTYFQNEAQLDKSGLPSDRFFAERPEGSVSTLKIQRTQQEDSAVYLCASSETSGPQNEQFFGPGTRLTVL.

Concerning this clonotype: Without the conserved terminal phenylalanine or tryptophan, this CDR3 likely stems from a read error. The DNA is omitted, as the CDR3 cannot be located on it reliably, and the CDR3 follows TCRdb's listing. The genes are TRBV3-1 and TRBJ2-5; the D call TRBD2 from the table was never checked on the DNA. The germline V gene encodes CDR1 LGHDT and CDR2 YNNKEL (reference sequence). The CDR3 spans 12 residues, counting both ends. The CDR3 spells CASSQEAGGTAY.

The J gene is TRBJ2-7, the V gene TRBV7-8, with D perhaps matching TRBD2 (6 bases). The germline V and J ends were trimmed by 4 bases and 6 bases, with 19 bases remaining between them. The CDR3 spans 15 residues. Per the germline V gene, CDR1 is SGHVS and CDR2 is FQNEAQ. In nucleotides, the CDR3 is TGTGCCAGCAGCTCCGCTTATGCGCGGGATCTCGAGCAGTACTTC. This sequence encodes CASSSAYARDLEQYF.

This clonotype was observed a few times. The chain has TRBV20-1 and TRBJ1-4; D not certain. This CDR3 contains 14 residues. The germline V and J ends were trimmed by 2 bases and 0 bases, with 7 bases remaining between them. Germline CDR1 is DFQATT and CDR2 is SNEGSKA (reference sequence). CDR3 bases: TGCAGTGCTAGAAGTGGGGCAACTAATGAAAAACTGTTTTTT. Translated: CSARSGATNEKLFF.

This rearrangement joins TRBV20-1 to TRBJ2-6; D gene unclear. V lost 0 bases and J lost 0, with 6 bases in between. The CDR3 sequence is 15 residues long. The V gene's germline CDR1 is DFQATT and CDR2 SNEGSKA (reference sequence). The CDR3 here is CSARDRRSGANVLTF. DNA of the CDR3: TGCAGTGCTAGAGATCGGCGCTCTGGGGCCAACGTCCTGACTTTC.

J is TRBJ1-3 and V is TRBV12-3 or TRBV12-4, with D maybe TRBD1 (6 bases). The germline V and J ends were trimmed by 3 bases and 8 bases, with 11 bases remaining between them. The CDR3 loop spans 13 amino acids. The CDR3 is CASSFARGDTIYF. CDR3 nucleotide sequence: TGTGCCAGCAGTTTCGCCAGGGGTGACACCATATATTTT.

The chain has TRBV5-5 and TRBJ2-1; 8 positions match TRBD1. Germline lookup yields CDR1 SGHKS and CDR2 YYEKEE (reference sequence). The CDR3 consists of 13 residues. The trim removed 3 bases at V and 13 bases at J, leaving 9 bases unmatched. The CDR3 sequence: CASSSGGTGGQFF. The DNA of the CDR3 is TGTGCCAGCAGCTCCGGCGGGACAGGCGGCCAGTTCTTC.